The 13 T cell receptor beta chains below come from one sample, sequenced in a study of identical twins. In TCRdb, the 5' RACE reads were re-called with MiXCR into one record per CDR3 protein. The table includes some 240,000 distinct CDR3 sequences, approximately 8.3% detected once. These data also featured in a second study, about yellow fever vaccine responses in identical twins.

Sequenced sample: CD8+ T cells sorted from blood. These receptors all stem from a young woman in good health.

The V gene is TRBV6-4, the J gene TRBJ2-1; 9 bases are shared with TRBD1. Germline V gene data show CDR1 as MRHNA and CDR2 as SNTAGT. This CDR3 region has 16 residues. With 5 bases clipped from V and 6 bases from J, the junction kept 11 bases outside the gene matches. Written as DNA, the CDR3 is TGTGCCAGCAGTCCGAATCCGGGACAGGGTCCCAATGAGCAGTTCTTC. Translated, it gives CASSPNPGQGPNEQFF.

This clonotype was seen ten or more times. This chain links TRBV4-2 with TRBJ2-7; 9 bases match TRBD1. Germline CDR1 LGHNA, CDR2 YNFKEQ. This CDR3 is built from 15 residues. Trimming cost V 4 bases and J 3 bases; bases outside gene matches: 7. CDR3 residues: CASSLSRDRDYEQYF. Written as DNA, the CDR3 is TGTGCCAGCAGCCTTAGCCGGGACAGGGACTACGAGCAGTACTTC.

The CDR3 nucleotides are TGTGCCAGCAGCTCGGGATCTAACTATGGCTACACCTTC. This encodes CASSSGSNYGYTF. This rearrangement joins TRBV5-6 to TRBJ1-2; D gene ambiguous. Germline-derived CDR1 and CDR2 are SGHDT and YYEEEE. This CDR3 region has 13 residues. Trimming shortened V by 3 bases and J by 0 bases, and 6 bases separated the two germline ends. Full variable domain (outside the CDR3, taken from reference TRBV5-6 and TRBJ1-2): DAGVTQSPTHLIKTRGQQVTLRCSPKSGHDTVSWYQQALGQGPQFIFQYYEEEERQRGNFPDRFSGHQFPNYSSELNVNALLLGDSALYLCASSSGSNYGYTFGSGTRLTVV.

The chain joins TRBV7-9 to TRBJ2-5, with D possibly called TRBD1 or TRBD2 (5 bases each). Germline loops: CDR1 SEHNR, CDR2 FQNEAQ (reference sequence). The CDR3 extends over 14 amino acids. V was trimmed by 2 bases and J by 5 bases, leaving 12 bases between them. Here the CDR3 DNA reads TGTGCCAGCAGCTTAACCAGGGAGTGGGAGACCCAGTACTTC. It specifies CASSLTREWETQYF.

The V and J genes are TRBV2 and TRBJ2-7; 11 positions agree with TRBD2. The CDR3 is 12 residues long. Germline loops: CDR1 SNHLY, CDR2 FYNNEI. With 8 bases clipped from V and 6 bases from J, the junction kept 3 bases outside the gene matches. The CDR3 loop reads CASPGTSGEQYF. CDR3 DNA sequence: TGTGCCAGCCCCGGGACTAGCGGCGAGCAGTACTTC.

In its sample, this clonotype was seen many times. V usage is TRBV6-2 or TRBV6-3 and J usage is TRBJ2-7; 7 nucleotides align to TRBD2. The germline V gene has CDR1 MNHEY and CDR2 SVGEGT. The CDR3 runs to 15 residues. Germline trimming cut 4 bases from V and 4 bases from J; bases unmatched to any gene: 10. CDR3: CASSSLAAPRYEQYF. The CDR3 DNA follows: TGTGCCAGCAGTTCCCTAGCGGCCCCCCGGTACGAGCAGTACTTC.

This clonotype was recorded many times. The chain is built from TRBV27 and TRBJ2-3, with 11 bases fitting TRBD2. V lost 7 bases to trimming and J lost 2 bases; unmatched junction nucleotides: 11. In germline, CDR1 is MNHEY, CDR2 SMNVEV (reference sequence). This CDR3 spans 17 amino acids. DNA of the CDR3: TGTGCCAGCAAGACCCGGACTAGCGGGCCCCTCACAGATACGCAGTATTTT. Protein sequence: CASKTRTSGPLTDTQYF.

In this sample, this clonotype turned up many times. The chain employs TRBV7-2 and TRBJ2-5; D might be TRBD2 (6 bases). Germline lookup yields CDR1 SGHTA and CDR2 FQGNSA. The CDR3 sequence is 15 residues long. Trimming stripped 2 bases from V and 0 bases from J, with 10 bases between. CDR3: CASSLLAADQETQYF. In DNA form, the CDR3 reads TGTGCCAGCAGCTTATTAGCGGCCGACCAAGAGACCCAGTACTTC.

This clonotype was counted a few times. This chain connects TRBV2 to TRBJ1-2; 12 nucleotides line up with TRBD1. The germline V gene has CDR1 SNHLY and CDR2 FYNNEI. Unmatched junction bases numbered 6, after V lost 0 bases and J lost 4 bases. The CDR3 sequence is 17 residues long. In DNA, the CDR3 is TGTGCCAGCAGTGAAGCTGGTGGGACAGGGGGCTTCTATGGCTACACCTTC. Encoded protein: CASSEAGGTGGFYGYTF.

The V and J genes are TRBV7-2 and TRBJ2-2; 9 bases match TRBD2. From germline, CDR1 is SGHTA and CDR2 FQGNSA. The V gene end was trimmed by 5 bases and the J gene end by 7 bases; junction bases not matched to a gene: 14. The CDR3 sequence is 17 residues long. For the CDR3, the DNA is TGTGCCAGCAGCCACCCCGGGGTAGCGGGAGTTGGCGGGGAGCTGTTTTTT. This gives the protein CASSHPGVAGVGGELFF.

The V call is TRBV19, the J call TRBJ2-1; no reliable D call. The ends were cut back, 2 bases at V and 4 bases at J, with 18 bases in the middle. The CDR3 length is 17 residues. Germline values: CDR1 LNHDA, CDR2 SQIVND (reference sequence). Written as DNA, the CDR3 is TGTGCCAGTAGTATACCTTGGCCCACCGCTCCATACAATGAGCAGTTCTTC. It codes for CASSIPWPTAPYNEQFF.

This clonotype was seen many times. The rearrangement links TRBV27 to TRBJ2-5; D is ambiguous. CDR1 is MNHEY, CDR2 SMNVEV, per germline (reference sequence). The CDR3 length is 14 residues. V lost 4 bases and J 4 bases, leaving 13 bases between the germline ends. The CDR3, as DNA: TGTGCCAGCAGTTATGAACGGACGGGAGAGACCCAGTACTTC. This codes for CASSYERTGETQYF.

This clonotype was picked up a small number of times. The rearrangement joins TRBV7-2 to TRBJ2-7; TRBD2 agrees at 14 bases. Germline V gene lookup returns CDR1 SGHTA and CDR2 FQGNSA. There are 13 residues in the CDR3. The ends lost 10 bases at V and 7 bases at J; junction bases unmatched: 6. This CDR3 is CATRTSGGREQYF. The CDR3 nucleotides are TGTGCCACCAGGACTAGCGGGGGGCGGGAGCAGTACTTC. Variable domain in full (rest from reference TRBV7-2 and TRBJ2-7): GAGVSQSPSNKVTEKGKDVELRCDPISGHTALYWYRQSLGQGLEFLIYFQGNSAPDKSGLPSDRFSAERTGGSVSTLTIQRTQQEDSAVYLCATRTSGGREQYFGPGTRLTVT.